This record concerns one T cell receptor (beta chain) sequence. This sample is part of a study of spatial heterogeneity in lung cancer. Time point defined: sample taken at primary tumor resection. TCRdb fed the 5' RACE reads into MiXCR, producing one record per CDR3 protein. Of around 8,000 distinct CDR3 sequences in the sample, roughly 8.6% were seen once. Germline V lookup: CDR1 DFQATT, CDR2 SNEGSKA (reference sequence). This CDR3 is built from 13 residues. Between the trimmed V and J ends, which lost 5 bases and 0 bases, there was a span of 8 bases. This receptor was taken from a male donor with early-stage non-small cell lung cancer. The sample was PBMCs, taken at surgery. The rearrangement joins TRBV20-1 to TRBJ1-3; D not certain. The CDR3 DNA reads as TGCAGTGCTGCCCCTGTCTCTGGAAACACCATATATTTT. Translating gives CSAAPVSGNTIYF.